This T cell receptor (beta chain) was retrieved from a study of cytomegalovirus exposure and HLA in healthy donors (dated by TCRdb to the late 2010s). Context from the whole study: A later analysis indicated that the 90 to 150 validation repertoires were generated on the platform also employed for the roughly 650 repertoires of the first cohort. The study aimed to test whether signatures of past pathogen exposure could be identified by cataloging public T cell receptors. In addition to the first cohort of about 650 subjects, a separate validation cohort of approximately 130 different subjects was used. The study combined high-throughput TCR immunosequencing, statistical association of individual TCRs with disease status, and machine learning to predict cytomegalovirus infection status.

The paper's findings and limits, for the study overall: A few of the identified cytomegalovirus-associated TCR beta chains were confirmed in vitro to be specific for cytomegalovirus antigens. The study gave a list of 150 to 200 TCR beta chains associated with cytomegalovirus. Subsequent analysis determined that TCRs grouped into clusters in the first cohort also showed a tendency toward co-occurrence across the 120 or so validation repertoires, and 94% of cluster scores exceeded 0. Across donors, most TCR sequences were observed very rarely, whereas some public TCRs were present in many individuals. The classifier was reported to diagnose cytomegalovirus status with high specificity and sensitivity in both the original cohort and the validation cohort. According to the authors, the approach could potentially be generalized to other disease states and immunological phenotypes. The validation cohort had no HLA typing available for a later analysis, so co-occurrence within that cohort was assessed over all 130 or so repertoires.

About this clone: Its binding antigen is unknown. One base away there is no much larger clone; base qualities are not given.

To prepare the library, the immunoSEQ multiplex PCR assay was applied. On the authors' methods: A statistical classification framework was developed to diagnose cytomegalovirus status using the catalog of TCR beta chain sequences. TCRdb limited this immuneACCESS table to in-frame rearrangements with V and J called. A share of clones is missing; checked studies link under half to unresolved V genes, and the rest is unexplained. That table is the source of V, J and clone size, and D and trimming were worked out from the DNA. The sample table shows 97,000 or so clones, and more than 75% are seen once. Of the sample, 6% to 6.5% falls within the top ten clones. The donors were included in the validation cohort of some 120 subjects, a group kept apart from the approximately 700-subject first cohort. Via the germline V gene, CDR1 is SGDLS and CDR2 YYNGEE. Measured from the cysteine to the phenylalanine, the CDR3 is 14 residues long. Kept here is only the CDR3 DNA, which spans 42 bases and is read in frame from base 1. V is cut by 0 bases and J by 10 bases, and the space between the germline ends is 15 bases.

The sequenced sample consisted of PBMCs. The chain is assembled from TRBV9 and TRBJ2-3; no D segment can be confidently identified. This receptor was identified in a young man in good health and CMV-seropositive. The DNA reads TGTGCCAGCAGCGTAGAACTACGGCCGATTTCGCAGTATTTT. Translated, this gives CASSVELRPISQYF.